Detailed here is one TCR beta chain. Its antigen is unidentified. Measured with immunoSEQ multiplex PCR; TCRdb has only the in-frame clones, and not every one. The sample has hundreds of thousands of clones; approximately 74% are singletons. The V gene lost 0 bases and the J gene lost 4 bases, with 10 bases spanning the gap. The length of the CDR3 is 15 residues. Germline V gives CDR1 SGHRS, CDR2 YFSETQ. This specimen belongs to a study of shared clonotypes between healthy human individuals. General study results and limits: Naive CD4 clonotype sharing across several donors was about 5.3%.

Those who donated, Caucasian adults without exception, all lived in Nashville, Tennessee. Negatively enriched CD4+ T cells were divided by CD45RA into naive and memory. Material for sequencing was memory CD4+ T cells sorted from blood. Documented subset: CD45RA-negative fraction. The TCR originated in a woman in her thirties in good health. V is TRBV5-1 and J is TRBJ2-2, with TRBD2 as a possible D gene (5 bases). The CDR3 sequence is CASSLAAGRTGELFF. The CDR3 nucleotides read TGCGCCAGCAGCTTGGCCGCGGGCCGCACCGGGGAGCTGTTTTTT. Full variable domain (outside the CDR3, taken from reference TRBV5-1 and TRBJ2-2): KAGVTQTPRYLIKTRGQQVTLSCSPISGHRSVSWYQQTPGQGLQFLFEYFSETQRNKGNFPGRFSGRQFSNSRSEMNVSTLELGDSALYLCASSLAAGRTGELFFGEGSRLTVL.